The 13 T cell receptor beta chains below come from one sample, sequenced in a study of follicular helper T cells after annual influenza vaccination. Noted time point: 2014-2015 season, pre-vaccination. Repertoires were generated with immunoSEQ multiplex PCR, while TCRdb's copy carries only in-frame clones and drops some. The repertoire includes about 27,000 clones, roughly 80% of them detected once, and about 1.2% sits in the top ten. The material sequenced was CXCR5+ CD38- circulating T follicular helper cells from blood, taken on the day of influenza vaccination. Subset meaning: circulating Tfh, non-naive CD4+CXCR5+PD-1+ (ICOS+CD38+ or ICOS-CD38-). These receptors came from an adult who received the influenza vaccine.

The chain combines TRBV27 with TRBJ1-5, with D possibly being TRBD1 (5 bases). Germline CDR1 MNHEY, CDR2 SMNVEV (reference sequence). This CDR3 comprises 14 residues. V was shortened by 8 bases and J by 8 bases, with 19 bases between the two germline ends. CDR3 amino acids: CASPQYPWGEPQHF. CDR3 coding DNA: TGTGCCAGCCCCCAATACCCTTGGGGGGAGCCCCAGCATTTT.

The rearrangement links TRBV2 to TRBJ2-3, with TRBD1 matching over 8 bases. The junction had 13 bases not matched to a gene; V was cut back by 3 bases and J by 2 bases. CDR1 and CDR2 from the germline V gene are SNHLY and FYNNEI. This CDR3 region has 18 residues. The CDR3 protein is CASSDLIEGQGYTDTQYF. The CDR3 DNA reads TGTGCCAGCAGTGATTTAATCGAAGGACAGGGATACACAGATACGCAGTATTTT.

This chain joins TRBV15 and TRBJ2-5, with a tentative D call TRBD2 (5 bases). There are 16 residues in the CDR3. Germline CDR1 LNHNV, CDR2 YYDKDF (reference sequence). V shed 3 bases and J shed 5 bases, with 19 bases lying between them. The CDR3 region is CATSSPDLGIGETQYF. The CDR3 DNA follows: TGTGCCACCAGCAGTCCAGACCTCGGGATCGGGGAGACCCAGTACTTC.

Details on this clone: Germline and junction disagree at one end, which may indicate a read error. The V gene is TRBV19, the J gene TRBJ1-4; TRBD1 might be the D (5 bases). The germline gives CDR1 LNHDA, CDR2 SQIVND (reference sequence). The CDR3 length is 15 residues. CDR3 nucleotide sequence: TGTGTCAGTAGTCATATCAGGGCAACTAATGAAAAACTGTTTTTT. Protein sequence: CVSSHIRATNEKLFF.

The chain has TRBV9 and TRBJ2-6; 7 positions match TRBD1. V trimming: 4 bases; J trimming: 1 base; junction bases outside the gene matches: 5. Germline V gene data show CDR1 as SGDLS and CDR2 as YYNGEE. The CDR3 consists of 16 residues. CDR3 bases: TGTGCCAGCAGCCCAAGACAGGGATCTGGGGCCAACGTCCTGACTTTC. It codes for CASSPRQGSGANVLTF.

This rearrangement joins TRBV6-6 to TRBJ1-2, with 9 bases that match TRBD1. Germline V gene data show CDR1 as MNHNY and CDR2 as SVGAGI (reference sequence). Trimming cost V 5 bases and J 4 bases; bases outside gene matches: 5. This CDR3 spans 14 amino acids. The CDR3 region has the DNA TGTGCCAGCAGTCGGACAGGGGTTCCCTATGGCTACACCTTC. It yields the protein CASSRTGVPYGYTF.

The chain links TRBV2 to TRBJ2-1; 11 nucleotides line up with TRBD2. This CDR3 region has 18 residues. Germline lookup yields CDR1 SNHLY and CDR2 FYNNEI. With 5 bases clipped from V and 7 bases from J, the junction kept 16 bases outside the gene matches. This CDR3 is CASSPSNSGRGSRNEQFF. DNA for the CDR3: TGTGCCAGCAGTCCTTCCAATAGCGGGAGGGGGTCGAGGAATGAGCAGTTCTTC. Complete variable domain (other parts from reference TRBV2 and TRBJ2-1): EPEVTQTPSHQVTQMGQEVILRCVPISNHLYFYWYRQILGQKVEFLVSFYNNEISEKSEIFDDQFSVERPDGSNFTLKIRSTKLEDSAMYFCASSPSNSGRGSRNEQFFGPGTRLTVL.

The DNA for the CDR3 is TGCGCCAGCAGCCAAGGATCCCGGGACAGGGCTATCCAAGAGACCCAGTACTTC. Amino acid sequence: CASSQGSRDRAIQETQYF. The J gene is TRBJ2-5, the V gene TRBV4-1; 9 nucleotides agree with TRBD1. With 1 base clipped from V and 1 base from J, the junction kept 10 bases outside the gene matches. CDR1 and CDR2 (germline): MGHRA, YSYEKL. This CDR3 has 18 amino acids.

V is TRBV11-2 and J is TRBJ2-5; D remains unclear. This CDR3 comprises 12 residues. CDR1 and CDR2 from the germline V gene are SGHAT and FQNNGV. V was trimmed by 4 bases and J by 4 bases, leaving 7 bases between them. The CDR3 is CASSSIIETQYF. The CDR3 DNA follows: TGTGCCAGCAGCTCTATAATAGAGACCCAGTACTTC.

V is TRBV6-5 and J is TRBJ1-5, with D tentatively TRBD1 (5 bases). V was pared by 6 bases and J by 3 bases, with 9 bases between. Germline V lookup: CDR1 MNHEY, CDR2 SVGAGI. CDR3 length: 13 amino acids. The CDR3 DNA reads TGTGCCAGCAGGAGGGACTCCAATCAGCCCCAGCATTTT. Translating it yields CASRRDSNQPQHF.

This clone was recorded once. V gene TRBV6-5 combines with J gene TRBJ1-1; 7 positions agree with TRBD1. The CDR3 has 13 amino acids. Germline CDR1 and CDR2: MNHEY and SVGAGI. V lost 2 bases, J lost 10 bases, and 7 bases stayed unmatched. The CDR3 here is CASSYPGTVGAFF. The DNA of the CDR3 is TGTGCCAGCAGTTACCCCGGGACAGTTGGAGCTTTCTTT.

The rearrangement uses TRBV4-1 and TRBJ1-5, with 9 nucleotides matching TRBD1. This CDR3 has 17 amino acids. V gave up 2 bases and J gave up 0 bases; unmatched junction bases: 5. Germline V gene sequence: CDR1 MGHRA, CDR2 YSYEKL. The CDR3 region is CASSQHRDRDSNQPQHF. The CDR3 nucleotides read TGCGCCAGCAGCCAACACCGGGACAGGGATAGCAATCAGCCCCAGCATTTT.

This chain connects TRBV15 to TRBJ2-1; 7 bases fit TRBD2. Trimming took 4 bases from V and 4 from J; bases not matched to a gene: 7. Germline assignment: CDR1 LNHNV and CDR2 YYDKDF (reference sequence). CDR3 size: 15 residues. This CDR3 reads CATSTSSGAYNEQFF. The CDR3 DNA reads as TGTGCCACCAGCACTAGCAGCGGGGCATACAATGAGCAGTTCTTC.